This T cell receptor beta chain was sequenced for a study of spatial heterogeneity in lung cancer. On the study more broadly: Sequenced were any available follow-up PBMC samples, which had been obtained a median of approximately two years after resection.

This clonotype has at least ten counts. As yet, its antigen is unknown. The CDR3 totals 14 residues. The ends were cut back, 6 bases at V and 3 bases at J, with 14 bases in the middle. Germline CDR1 KGHSH, CDR2 LQKENI. Each molecule of TCR cDNA was tagged with one unique molecular identifier. TCRdb processed the 5' RACE reads anew with MiXCR; each CDR3 protein has one entry. The repertoire has tens of thousands of distinct CDR3 sequences, around 8.9% of them found once; the top ten carry 1.9%. As to time point: blood at routine non-recurrence follow-up after resection. Study-wide results and caveats: Blood contained ubiquitous expanded tumor TCRs more at resection than at follow-up.

The origin of this receptor is a female donor with early-stage non-small cell lung cancer. Sequences were derived from PBMCs, sampled at follow-up. This chain joins TRBV18 and TRBJ1-1; a weak D match, TRBD1 (5 bases). The CDR3 reads CASSPEDTHTEAFF. The CDR3 DNA is TGTGCCAGCTCGCCCGAGGACACCCACACTGAAGCTTTCTTT.